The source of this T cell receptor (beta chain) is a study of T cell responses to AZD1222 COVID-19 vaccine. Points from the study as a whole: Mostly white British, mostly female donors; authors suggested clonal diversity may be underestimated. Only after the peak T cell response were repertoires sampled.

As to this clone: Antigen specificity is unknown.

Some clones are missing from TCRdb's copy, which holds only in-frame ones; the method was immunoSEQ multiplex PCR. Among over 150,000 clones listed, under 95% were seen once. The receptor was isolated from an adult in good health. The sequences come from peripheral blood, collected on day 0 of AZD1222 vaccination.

The CDR3 nucleotides are TGTGCCAGCAGCCAAGTGTACGGGGCCAGTGAAGCTTTCTTT. This gives the protein CASSQVYGASEAFF. The chain uses TRBV14 and TRBJ1-1, with D tentatively TRBD1 (5 bases). Germline assignment: CDR1 SGHDN and CDR2 FVKESK. CDR3 size: 14 residues. V was trimmed by 1 base and J by 7 bases, leaving 13 bases between them. Full variable domain (remainder filled in from reference TRBV14 and TRBJ1-1): EAGVTQFPSHSVIEKGQTVTLRCDPISGHDNLYWYRRVMGKEIKFLLHFVKESKQDESGMPNNRFLAERTGGTYSTLKVQPAELEDSGVYFCASSQVYGASEAFFGQGTRLTVV.